These 12 T cell receptor beta chains were all obtained from the same sample, sequenced in a study of blood T cell repertoires in COVID-19. Using immunoSEQ multiplex PCR, the repertoire was profiled, and TCRdb retains in-frame clones only, with some absent. The profile shows under 450,000 clones, more than 85% of them singletons. The sample was PBMCs or T cells enriched from blood (not recorded which). These receptors came from a woman aged 35 to 49 who had been exposed to COVID-19.

V usage is TRBV3-1 (or the pseudogene TRBV3-2) and J usage is TRBJ2-7, with 8 bases identical to TRBD2. CDR3 length: 15 residues. Germline V gives CDR1 LGHDT, CDR2 YNNKEL (reference sequence). V lost 4 bases, J lost 4 bases, and 9 bases stayed unmatched. The CDR3 nucleotides are TGTGCCAGCAGCCTAAGCGGGGGCCTGTATTACGAGCAGTACTTC. Translating gives CASSLSGGLYYEQYF.

This chain joins TRBV14 and TRBJ1-2, with D hard to call. The germline V gene encodes CDR1 SGHDN and CDR2 FVKESK. The V end lost 1 base, the J end lost 4 bases, and 13 bases lay between the germline ends. The CDR3 has 15 amino acids. The CDR3 reads CASSQVAAWGYGYTF. In DNA, the CDR3 is TGTGCCAGCAGCCAAGTAGCGGCGTGGGGCTATGGCTACACCTTC.

The chain combines TRBV5-1 with TRBJ1-1; D not resolved. Trimming took off 4 bases at V and 1 base at J, with 17 bases between the two ends. This CDR3 comprises 16 residues. Germline V gene lookup returns CDR1 SGHRS and CDR2 YFSETQ. CDR3 DNA sequence: TGCGCCAGCAGCCCGGGCACCGGAGGGTGGAACACTGAAGCTTTCTTT. Amino acids: CASSPGTGGWNTEAFF.

The chain links TRBV2 to TRBJ2-1; the D gene is possibly TRBD2 (5 bases). This CDR3 contains 15 residues. Germline CDR1 and CDR2: SNHLY and FYNNEI. V lost 1 base, J lost 3 bases, and 10 bases lay in between. The CDR3 DNA is TGTGCCAGCAGTGAAGTGGGAGTGGGCTACAATGAGCAGTTCTTC. It is translated as CASSEVGVGYNEQFF.

The J gene is TRBJ1-4, the V gene TRBV5-1; 7 bases fit TRBD1. The ends lost 4 bases at V and 5 bases at J; junction bases unmatched: 8. Looked up from germline, CDR1 is SGHRS and CDR2 is YFSETQ. There are 15 residues in the CDR3. CDR3 in DNA: TGCGCCAGCAGCCCCGAGACAGGGTGGAATGAAAAACTGTTTTTT. Translation: CASSPETGWNEKLFF.

The V and J genes are TRBV7-2 and TRBJ2-7; TRBD1 matches 9 bases. The CDR3 length is 15 residues. CDR1 and CDR2 (germline): SGHTA, FQGNSA. V trimming: 5 bases; J trimming: 5 bases; junction bases outside the gene matches: 10. CDR3 residues: CASSPSGTGLDEQYF. In DNA, the CDR3 is TGTGCCAGCAGCCCTTCCGGGACAGGGCTCGACGAGCAGTACTTC.

This rearrangement joins TRBV29-1 to TRBJ2-7, with 10 bases aligning to TRBD1. The CDR3 has 15 residues. CDR1 is SQVTM and CDR2 is ANQGSEA in the germline V gene. After removal of 0 bases from V and 7 bases from J, the junction contained 9 bases not matched to a gene. CDR3 coding DNA: TGCAGCGTTGAAGATCGCGGGACAGGGGTTCGGGAGCAGTACTTC. It yields the protein CSVEDRGTGVREQYF.

The V call is TRBV7-8, the J call TRBJ2-1; D not resolved. The ends were cut back, 5 bases at V and 4 bases at J, with 12 bases in the middle. There are 14 residues in the CDR3. Germline V CDR1 and CDR2: SGHVS, FQNEAQ. The CDR3, as DNA: TGTGCCAGCAGCGCCTTAATACGGTACAATGAGCAGTTCTTC. Residues: CASSALIRYNEQFF.

The rearrangement uses TRBV6-5 and TRBJ1-2; D is uncertain. Trimming shortened V by 6 bases and J by 4 bases, and 18 bases separated the two germline ends. This CDR3 has 15 residues. Germline loops: CDR1 MNHEY, CDR2 SVGAGI. DNA of the CDR3: TGTGCCAGCAGGGTTCCGTCTGGCCGGGGCTATGGCTACACCTTC. This sequence encodes CASRVPSGRGYGYTF.

This chain links TRBV18 with TRBJ1-1; D not resolved. Germline-derived CDR1 and CDR2 are KGHSH and LQKENI. The V gene lost 1 base and the J gene lost 1 base, with 7 bases spanning the gap. The CDR3 is 14 amino acids. DNA of the CDR3: TGTGCCAGCTCACCACAAACAGAGAACACTGAAGCTTTCTTT. Protein: CASSPQTENTEAFF.

The CDR3 DNA is TGTGCCAGCAGCTTACAGGGGCGCGACGGGGAGCTGTTTTTT. Encoded protein: CASSLQGRDGELFF. The chain recombines TRBV11-3 with TRBJ2-2; a possible D gene is TRBD1 (6 bases). This CDR3 is built from 14 residues. Trimming left V 2 bases short and J 7 bases short, with 11 bases between. The germline V gene has CDR1 SGHNT and CDR2 YENEEA.

The rearrangement links TRBV5-4 to TRBJ2-3; D is undetermined. V was clipped by 2 bases and J by 0 bases, with 7 bases between them. The CDR3 contains 14 residues. The germline gives CDR1 SGHNT, CDR2 YYREEE (reference sequence). The CDR3: CASSFTVSTDTQYF. In DNA, the CDR3 is TGTGCCAGCAGCTTTACGGTGAGCACAGATACGCAGTATTTT.